The 2 T cell receptor beta chains below all came from one sample that was sequenced in a study of graft-versus-host responses after intestinal transplantation. These receptors have no identified antigens. Assay used: immunoSEQ multiplex PCR; TCRdb lists only in-frame clones, some missing. Seen here are 80,000 to 100,000 clones, roughly nine tenths observed once, and the top ten hold around 0.15%. The specimen was unstimulated CD4+ T cells sorted from spleen or lymph node cells, collected before intestinal transplant. The source is a human donor who received an intestinal transplant.

The V call is TRBV6-5, the J call TRBJ1-5; the D is unclear. V was shortened by 0 bases and J by 2 bases, with 8 bases between the two germline ends. CDR3 length equals 15 residues. Germline V gene sequence: CDR1 MNHEY, CDR2 SVGAGI. This CDR3 is CASSYSAGGNQPQHF. Here the CDR3 DNA reads TGTGCCAGCAGTTACTCGGCAGGCGGCAATCAGCCCCAGCATTTT.

This clone was seen only once. The CDR3 protein is CASSPPGHRTGELFF. Written as DNA, the CDR3 is TGTGCCAGCAGTCCGCCGGGACATCGGACCGGGGAGCTGTTTTTT. This chain joins TRBV28 and TRBJ2-2; tentative D call: TRBD1 (6 bases). Germline CDR1 and CDR2: MDHEN and SYDVKM. This CDR3 is 15 amino acids long. Trimming took off 5 bases at V and 5 bases at J, with 15 bases between the two ends.